Given below is one T cell receptor beta chain in context. Its cognate antigen has yet to be identified. No base-level quality is on record; no much larger clone is a single base apart. The data derive from a study of blood T cell repertoires in COVID-19 (dated by TCRdb to about 2020). Looking at the study overall: The collaborator samples originated in the United States, Italy and Spain and spanned the acute and convalescent phases of COVID-19. The prospective study material was composed of cDNA or gDNA derived from T cells, B-cell-depleted T cells, or PBMCs. Deeply sampled blood TCRbeta repertoires from subjects exposed to, actively infected with, or recovered from COVID-19 were included in the dataset. The repertoires were made available in a free public database intended to serve as a resource for research on the immune response to SARS-CoV-2. Samples were obtained from the ongoing ImmuneRACE study (first 160 participants) and from approximately 1,200 subjects provided by 6 global collaborators. The sample metadata nearly always contained a de-identified subject ID, COVID-19 status, age in years and sex. Where available, HLA class I and class II types were taken from metadata supplied by the sample provider and were not determined by assay-based typing.

The immunoSEQ Assay, a bias-controlled multiplex PCR, was used to amplify TCRbeta CDR3 regions from genomic DNA. The study's processing was this. The number of nucleated cells in each sample was estimated by amplification of reference gene primers within the assay. To quantify the absolute abundance of each unique TCRbeta CDR3 rearrangement, sequence reads were collapsed and filtered. For each sample, productive Simpson clonality was calculated by taking the square root of Simpson's diversity index across productive rearrangements. The source is immuneACCESS, and TCRdb retained only in-frame sequences with V and J called. Part of the clones is not carried over; for the studies checked, unresolved V genes explain less than half of this, and the remainder is unexplained. V and J calls and clone size are those listed in that table; D and trimming were worked out from the DNA. The table for this sample lists approximately 270,000 clones; about nine tenths of them were counted only once. The ten most abundant clones make up approximately 1.7% of the sample.

In the prospective study, participants were 18 to 89 years old, resided in 20 to 30 geographic areas of the United States, and were enrolled through a virtual design. In the prospective study, cohorts were assigned on the basis of participant-reported clinical history obtained from a screening survey and a study questionnaire. For ImmuneRACE Cohort 3, a participant was defined as recovered based on two consecutive negative NP/OP PCR tests, clearance by a healthcare professional, or resolution of symptoms. In the prospective study, mobile phlebotomists collected whole blood, serum and a nasopharyngeal or oropharyngeal swab from each participant. Additional blood draws and questionnaires over a 2-month period could optionally be provided by prospective study participants. Before DNA extraction, blood samples from the prospective study were shipped at room temperature or frozen. Results and caveats for the whole study, not just this receptor: Clinical and demographic metadata were provided uncurated, with the amount varying by source and participant.

The V end gives up 6 bases and the J end 7 bases, leaving 20 bases in the junction not matched to a gene. Reading the germline V gene gives CDR1 SGHAT and CDR2 FQNNGV. The CDR3 measures 19 amino acids from cysteine to phenylalanine. CDR3 DNA is the only sequence kept; it has 57 bases, read in frame from the first base. The chain is encoded by TRBV11-2 joined to TRBJ2-7; 14 middle bases align to TRBD2. Sequenced sample: PBMCs or T cells enriched from blood (not recorded which). This TCR was recovered from a middle-aged man who had recovered from COVID-19. The CDR3 region has the sequence CASSPGGLAGGRALREQYF. DNA sequence: TGTGCCAGCAGTCCAGGCGGACTAGCGGGAGGCAGGGCTTTGAGGGAGCAGTACTTC.